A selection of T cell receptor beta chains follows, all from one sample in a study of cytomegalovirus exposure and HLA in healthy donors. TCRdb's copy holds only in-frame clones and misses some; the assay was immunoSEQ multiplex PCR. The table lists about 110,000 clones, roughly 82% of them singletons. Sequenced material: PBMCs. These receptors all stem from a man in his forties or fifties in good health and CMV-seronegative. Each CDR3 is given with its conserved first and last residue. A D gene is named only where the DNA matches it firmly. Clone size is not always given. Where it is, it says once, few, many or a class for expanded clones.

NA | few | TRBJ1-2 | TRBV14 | CASSQGGPGAYGYTF | TGTGCCAGCAGCCAGGGAGGCCCCGGGGCCTATGGCTACACCTTC
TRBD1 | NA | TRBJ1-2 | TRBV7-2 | CASSLNRGGNYGYTF | TGTGCCAGCAGCTTAAACAGGGGCGGAAACTATGGCTACACCTTC
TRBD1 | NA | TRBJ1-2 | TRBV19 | CASTQGQGVGYTF | TGTGCCAGTACCCAGGGACAGGGGGTCGGCTACACCTTC
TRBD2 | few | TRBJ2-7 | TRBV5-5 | CASSFSSGVYEQYF | TGTGCCAGCAGCTTCTCTAGCGGGGTCTACGAGCAGTACTTC
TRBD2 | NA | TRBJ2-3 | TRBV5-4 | CASTYDGGGTTDTQYF | TGTGCCAGCACTTACGACGGCGGGGGAACCACAGATACGCAGTATTTT
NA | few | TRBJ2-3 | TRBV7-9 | CASNPDSYTDTQYF | TGTGCCAGCAATCCCGACAGCTACACAGATACGCAGTATTTT
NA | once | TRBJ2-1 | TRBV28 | CASSSSGNEQFF | TGTGCCAGCAGTTCTTCAGGGAATGAGCAGTTCTTC
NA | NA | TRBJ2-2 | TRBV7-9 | CASSLPSANTGELFF | TGTGCCAGCAGCCTCCCAAGCGCGAACACCGGGGAGCTGTTTTTT
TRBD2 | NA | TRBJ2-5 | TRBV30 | CAWSFPPRTSDRETQYF | TGTGCCTGGAGTTTCCCTCCCCGGACTAGCGACCGAGAGACCCAGTACTTC
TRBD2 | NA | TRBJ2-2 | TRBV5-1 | CASSLTTSEEIYGELFF | TGCGCCAGCAGCTTGACCACTAGCGAAGAGATATACGGGGAGCTGTTTTTT
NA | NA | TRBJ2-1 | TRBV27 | CASSETGAHSYNEQFF | TGTGCCAGCAGTGAAACAGGCGCCCACTCCTACAATGAGCAGTTCTTC
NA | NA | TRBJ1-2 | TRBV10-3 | CAIRAEGAQGYTF | TGTGCCATCAGAGCTGAGGGAGCTCAAGGCTACACCTTC
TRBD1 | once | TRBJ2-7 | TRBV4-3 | CASSRDRVREQYF | TGCGCCAGCAGCCGAGACAGGGTGCGAGAGCAGTACTTC
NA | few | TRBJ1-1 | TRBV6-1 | CASSEQPWESTMNTEAFF | TGTGCCAGCAGTGAACAGCCCTGGGAGAGCACCATGAACACTGAAGCTTTCTTT
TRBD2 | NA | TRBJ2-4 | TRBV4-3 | CASSQGRGGRNIQYF | TGCGCCAGCAGCCAAGGGCGGGGGGGTCGGAACATTCAGTACTTC
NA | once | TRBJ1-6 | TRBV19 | CASMIGVGSPLHF | TGTGCCAGTATGATCGGGGTTGGTTCACCCCTCCACTTT
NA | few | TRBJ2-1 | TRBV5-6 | CASSYLTGYSYNEQFF | TGTGCCAGCAGCTACCTCACAGGATACTCCTACAATGAGCAGTTCTTC
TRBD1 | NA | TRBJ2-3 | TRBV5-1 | CASSARQGTVITDTQYF | TGCGCCAGCAGCGCGCGACAGGGGACCGTAATCACAGATACGCAGTATTTT
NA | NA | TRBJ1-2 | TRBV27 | CASSSTPGHHVFYGYTF | TGTGCCAGCAGTTCCACGCCGGGACACCACGTATTCTATGGCTACACCTTC
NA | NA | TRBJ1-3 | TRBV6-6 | CASSPTHGGNTIYF | TGTGCCAGCAGTCCTACACACGGGGGAAACACCATATATTTT
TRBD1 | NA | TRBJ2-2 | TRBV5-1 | CASRDSGTGGTGELFF | TGCGCCAGCAGGGATTCCGGGACAGGGGGTACCGGGGAGCTGTTTTTT
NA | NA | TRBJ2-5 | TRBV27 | CATAGAGETQYF | TGTGCCACCGCAGGGGCGGGAGAGACCCAGTACTTC
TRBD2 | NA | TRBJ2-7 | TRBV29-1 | CSVEGLAGGTSPQYF | TGCAGCGTTGAAGGTCTAGCGGGGGGGACCTCCCCGCAGTACTTC
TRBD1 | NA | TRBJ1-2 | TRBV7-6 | CASSRGGTGDGYTF | TGTGCCAGCAGCCGGGGGGGGACAGGGGATGGCTACACCTTC
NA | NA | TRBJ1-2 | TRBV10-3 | CAISHDSYGYTF | TGTGCCATCAGTCATGACAGCTATGGCTACACCTTC
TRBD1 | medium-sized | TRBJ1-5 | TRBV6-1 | CASSASGQNNQPQHF | TGTGCCAGCAGTGCTTCGGGACAGAACAATCAGCCCCAGCATTTT
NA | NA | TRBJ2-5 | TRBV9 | CASSTYAQETQYF | TGTGCCAGCAGCACCTACGCCCAAGAGACCCAGTACTTC
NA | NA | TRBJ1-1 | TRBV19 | CASSIGEAEAFF | TGTGCCAGTAGTATAGGGGAGGCTGAAGCTTTCTTT
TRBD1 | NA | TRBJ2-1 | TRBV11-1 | CASTADRVTYNEQFF | TGTGCCAGCACCGCTGACAGGGTCACCTACAATGAGCAGTTCTTC
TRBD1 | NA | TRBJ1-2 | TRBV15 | CATSRSQGGYGVYGYTF | TGTGCCACCAGCAGATCACAGGGGGGGTATGGGGTCTATGGCTACACCTTC
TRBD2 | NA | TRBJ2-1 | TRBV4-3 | CASSQDLRRGALYNEQFF | TGCGCCAGCAGCCAAGATCTCAGGCGGGGGGCTCTCTACAATGAGCAGTTCTTC
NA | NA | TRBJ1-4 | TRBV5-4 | CASSLGVGGQEKLFF | TGTGCCAGCAGCTTGGGGGTCGGAGGTCAGGAAAAACTGTTTTTT
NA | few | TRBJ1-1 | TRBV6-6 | CASSLNREGKAFF | TGTGCCAGCAGCCTAAACAGGGAGGGTAAAGCTTTCTTT
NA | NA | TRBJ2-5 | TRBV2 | CASSLGQWETQYF | TGTGCCAGCAGCCTTGGACAGTGGGAGACCCAGTACTTC
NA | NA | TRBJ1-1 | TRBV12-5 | CASGRTENTEAFF | TGTGCTAGTGGACGGACAGAGAACACTGAAGCTTTCTTT
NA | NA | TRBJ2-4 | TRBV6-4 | CASTMEPSRLAKNIQYF | TGTGCCAGCACGATGGAGCCATCGAGATTAGCCAAAAACATTCAGTACTTC
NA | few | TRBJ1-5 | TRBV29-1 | CSVLPGGGQPQHF | TGCAGCGTCCTCCCCGGAGGCGGTCAGCCCCAGCATTTT